Below, 9 T cell receptor beta chains from the same sample are listed, as sequenced in a study of OX40 agonist ivuxolimab in advanced cancers. Assay: immunoSEQ multiplex PCR; the TCRdb copy retains only in-frame clones and omits some. Seen here are 70,000 to 85,000 clones, nearly 95% observed once, and the top ten hold 11%. Sequenced here: CD4+ or CD8+ T cells sorted from blood, sampled in a trial of the OX40 agonist ivuxolimab. These receptors were taken from an adult with an advanced solid tumor such as melanoma, head and neck, liver or kidney cancer.

In nucleotides, the CDR3 is TGCGCCAGCAGCTTGCCCCCGGGACTAGCGGGTACCTTGGGGGATGAGCAGTTCTTC. This gives the protein CASSLPPGLAGTLGDEQFF. The chain joins TRBV5-1 to TRBJ2-1; the match to TRBD2 covers 12 bases. From germline, CDR1 is SGHRS and CDR2 YFSETQ. Trimming at V came to 1 base and at J to 8 bases, leaving 16 bases not matched to a gene. There are 19 residues in the CDR3.

The chain links TRBV30 to TRBJ2-7, with D perhaps given as TRBD1 or TRBD2 (5 bases each). The CDR3 has 13 amino acids. CDR1 and CDR2 (germline): GTSNPN, SVGIG (reference sequence). V lost 0 bases and J 3 bases, leaving 9 bases between the germline ends. The CDR3 coding sequence is TGTGCCTGGAGTGTACGGGGCGTCTACGAGCAGTACTTC. This gives the protein CAWSVRGVYEQYF.

The chain carries TRBV6-5 and TRBJ2-7, with D perhaps TRBD2 (6 bases). V lost 4 bases to trimming and J lost 2 bases, with 9 bases between them. Germline V gene sequence: CDR1 MNHEY, CDR2 SVGAGI. This CDR3 region has 13 residues. CDR3 in amino acids: CASSSGDAYEQYF. DNA for the CDR3: TGTGCCAGCAGTTCGGGGGACGCCTACGAGCAGTACTTC.

The chain is built from TRBV6-5 and TRBJ2-7; the match to TRBD2 covers 8 bases. CDR3 length equals 12 residues. Germline V gene data show CDR1 as MNHEY and CDR2 as SVGAGI. V shed 7 bases, J shed 3 bases, and the junction held 2 bases outside the gene matches. CDR3 in DNA: TGTGCCAGCATCGGGGGGGGCTACGAGCAGTACTTC. As protein: CASIGGGYEQYF.

The chain employs TRBV5-6 and TRBJ2-2; D perhaps matches TRBD2 (7 bases). The CDR3 totals 16 residues. Trimming cost V 2 bases and J 9 bases, with 20 bases left between them. Germline V gene data show CDR1 as SGHDT and CDR2 as YYEEEE. The CDR3 is CASSFLLRGRVRELFF. CDR3 nucleotide sequence: TGTGCCAGCAGCTTCCTCCTTAGGGGGAGGGTCCGGGAGCTGTTTTTT.

V gene TRBV5-4 combines with J gene TRBJ2-5; tentative D call: TRBD2 (5 bases). The V end was cut by 4 bases, the J end by 11 bases, with 18 bases between. CDR3 length: 13 amino acids. CDR1 is SGHNT, CDR2 YYREEE, per germline (reference sequence). CDR3 residues: CASSPPGINEQYF. For the CDR3, the DNA is TGTGCCAGCAGCCCTCCGGGGATAAATGAGCAGTACTTC.

The chain joins TRBV11-3 to TRBJ1-2, with D unclear. Trimming stripped 5 bases from V and 2 bases from J, with 15 bases between. Germline values: CDR1 SGHNT, CDR2 YENEEA. The CDR3 covers 15 residues. CDR3 sequence: CASSPETIPNYGYTF. CDR3 nucleotides: TGTGCCAGCAGCCCAGAGACCATTCCCAACTATGGCTACACCTTC.

The chain links TRBV7-8 to TRBJ2-7; D is unresolved. The CDR3 is made up of 16 amino acids. Trimming pared 1 base from V and 4 bases from J, leaving 17 bases between. CDR1 and CDR2 (germline): SGHVS, FQNEAQ. DNA for the CDR3: TGTGCCAGCAGCTTAGATGAGGTGGATTTAACGTACGAGCAGTACTTC. As protein: CASSLDEVDLTYEQYF.

The rearrangement joins TRBV28 to TRBJ2-7, with 16 nucleotides matching TRBD2. Trimming took 5 bases from V and 5 from J; bases not matched to a gene: 9. This CDR3 is built from 17 residues. CDR1 is MDHEN, CDR2 SYDVKM, per germline. The DNA for the CDR3 is TGTGCCAGCAGTCGGGGACTAGCGGGAGGGCCTACCAACGAGCAGTACTTC. It is translated as CASSRGLAGGPTNEQYF.